These 6 T cell receptor beta chains share one sample of origin, sequenced in a study of T cells in Graves' hyperthyroidism and ophthalmopathy. Amplification of TCR beta CDR3 regions was performed using RNA transcripts as template. In the first-round RT-PCR of the TCR CDR3, the HTBI primer set was used. TCRdb reprocessed the multiplex PCR reads with MiXCR, giving one entry per CDR3 protein. The table has about 400,000 distinct CDR3 sequences, roughly 14% seen once. Sequences were obtained from blood. All receptors derive from a man aged 18 to 35 with Graves' ophthalmopathy.

The V and J genes are TRBV6-2 or TRBV6-3 and TRBJ2-3; no reliable D call. This CDR3 is 16 amino acids long. Trimming pared 7 bases from V and 2 bases from J, leaving 19 bases between. The V gene's germline CDR1 is MNHEY and CDR2 SVGEGT. CDR3 bases: TGTGCCAGCACCCGAAGGGCAGGACCACACACAGATACGCAGTATTTT. Protein: CASTRRAGPHTDTQYF.

The CDR3 coding sequence is TGCAGTGCGCTCCGAGGACTAGCGGGGGACGAGCAGTACTTC. This codes for CSALRGLAGDEQYF. V is TRBV20-1 and J is TRBJ2-7; 13 nucleotides match TRBD2. The CDR3 runs to 14 residues. Losses at the gene ends were 6 bases for V and 5 bases for J; bases not matched to a gene: 7. The germline CDR1 and CDR2 sequences are DFQATT and SNEGSKA (reference sequence).

This clonotype was observed many times. Because the CDR3 is missing its conserved closing phenylalanine or tryptophan, this is likely a read error. The V and J genes are TRBV11-2 and TRBJ2-3; 11 positions match TRBD2. CDR3 length equals 17 residues. V was pared by 3 bases and J by 4 bases, with 9 bases of the junction left unmatched. The germline CDR1 and CDR2 sequences are SGHAT and FQNNGV. The CDR3 loop is CASSLGTLAGASDTQYS. The CDR3 nucleotides read TGTGCCAGCAGCTTGGGGACACTAGCGGGAGCCTCAGATACGCAGTATTCT.

J is TRBJ1-6 and V is TRBV6-5, with a possible D match to TRBD1 (6 bases). V was clipped by 0 bases and J by 9 bases, with 12 bases between them. Germline-derived CDR1 and CDR2 are MNHEY and SVGAGI. The CDR3 has 15 amino acids. The CDR3 loop reads CASSYSPQGISPLHF. CDR3 sequence (DNA): TGTGCCAGCAGTTACTCACCTCAGGGGATTTCACCCCTCCACTTT.

In this sample, this clonotype turned up many times. V gene TRBV30 combines with J gene TRBJ1-5, with a possible D match to TRBD1 (6 bases). Trimming stripped 2 bases from V and 5 bases from J, with 10 bases between. CDR3 length: 13 amino acids. Germline loops: CDR1 GTSNPN, CDR2 SVGIG (reference sequence). The DNA for the CDR3 is TGTGCCTGGAGTTCGGGGGGCGATCAGCCCCAGCATTTT. The encoded protein is CAWSSGGDQPQHF.

This clonotype was detected ten times or more. The chain has TRBV3-1 and TRBJ2-3; 8 positions agree with TRBD1. The germline V gene has CDR1 LGHDT and CDR2 YNNKEL (reference sequence). V dropped 4 bases and J dropped 5; count of bases not matched to a gene: 8. This CDR3 region has 15 residues. CDR3 sequence reads: CASSPLRQGQDTQYF. As DNA, the CDR3 is TGTGCCAGCAGCCCTCTAAGACAGGGGCAAGATACGCAGTATTTT.